What follows are 8 T cell receptor beta chains derived from one specimen sequenced in a study of blood T cell repertoires in COVID-19. Sequencing used immunoSEQ multiplex PCR; TCRdb keeps in-frame clones, though not all of them. The sample carries about 88,000 clones, over 65% recorded once. The sequencing sample was made of peripheral blood. The receptor set was obtained from a human donor in a cohort sampled during active COVID-19.

The table lists this clone with a few counts. DNA for the CDR3: TGTGCCAGCAGCATCTCACAGGGGGCAGCGGGTCAGCCCCAGCATTTT. This codes for CASSISQGAAGQPQHF. The chain carries TRBV2 and TRBJ1-5; TRBD1 aligns across 9 bases. Losses at the gene ends were 6 bases for V and 6 bases for J; bases not matched to a gene: 12. There are 16 residues in the CDR3. CDR1 SNHLY and CDR2 FYNNEI come from the germline V gene.

This chain joins TRBV28 and TRBJ2-6; 9 bases agree with TRBD1. Germline V gives CDR1 MDHEN, CDR2 SYDVKM. This CDR3 contains 17 residues. V trimming: 3 bases; J trimming: 1 base; junction bases outside the gene matches: 4. In DNA form, the CDR3 reads TGTGCCAGCAGTTTGGGACAGGGCGCGTCTGGGGCCAACGTCCTGACTTTC. It is translated as CASSLGQGASGANVLTF.

The sample holds many counts of this clone. The V and J genes are TRBV14 and TRBJ1-4; D is uncertain. Germline lookup yields CDR1 SGHDN and CDR2 FVKESK. The CDR3 runs 13 residues. The V and J ends lost 4 bases and 12 bases respectively, with 15 bases between them. CDR3 amino acids: CASSPKERVELFF. The CDR3 DNA sequence: TGTGCCAGCAGCCCAAAGGAGAGGGTGGAACTGTTTTTT.

The chain has TRBV5-4 and TRBJ2-6; D may be TRBD1 (5 bases). The V end lost 0 bases, the J end lost 0 bases, and 7 bases lay between the germline ends. CDR1 is SGHNT, CDR2 YYREEE, per germline (reference sequence). The CDR3 is 16 residues long. The CDR3 region has the DNA TGTGCCAGCAGCTTGGAGCAGGGCTCTGGGGCCAACGTCCTGACTTTC. Translated: CASSLEQGSGANVLTF.

V gene TRBV5-3 combines with J gene TRBJ1-1, with D unclear. TRBV5-3 is an ORF for which the function is uncertain. The CDR3 totals 14 residues. V lost 4 bases, J lost 0 bases, and 10 bases lay in between. The CDR3 here is CARSLEQLNTEAFF. CDR3 bases: TGTGCCAGAAGCCTCGAACAGTTGAACACTGAAGCTTTCTTT.

The chain combines TRBV30 with TRBJ2-5; the match to TRBD1 covers 8 bases. V dropped 3 bases and J dropped 3; count of bases not matched to a gene: 9. Per the germline V gene, CDR1 is GTSNPN and CDR2 is SVGIG (reference sequence). The CDR3 covers 15 residues. The CDR3: CAWSDPGQAKETQYF. The CDR3 nucleotides are TGTGCCTGGAGCGATCCGGGACAGGCTAAAGAGACCCAGTACTTC. The full variable domain, in which reference TRBV30 and TRBJ2-5 provide the parts outside the CDR3, is SQTIHQWPATLVQPVGSPLSLECTVEGTSNPNLYWYRQAAGRGLQLLFYSVGIGQISSEVPQNLSASRPQDRQFILSSKKLLLSDSGFYLCAWSDPGQAKETQYFGPGTRLLVL.

V usage is TRBV6-6 and J usage is TRBJ2-1; tentative D call: TRBD2 (5 bases). Germline V gene lookup returns CDR1 MNHNY and CDR2 SVGAGI (reference sequence). This CDR3 has 19 amino acids. V was cut by 6 bases and J by 0 bases, with 24 bases left in between. CDR3 in amino acids: CASSYNHNIRENSYNEQFF. CDR3 in DNA: TGTGCCAGCAGCTATAATCATAATATACGGGAAAACTCCTACAATGAGCAGTTCTTC.

This chain links TRBV5-4 with TRBJ2-1, with 7 positions matching TRBD1. V gave up 2 bases and J gave up 3 bases; unmatched junction bases: 5. This CDR3 contains 15 residues. Looked up from germline, CDR1 is SGHNT and CDR2 is YYREEE (reference sequence). The CDR3 protein is CASSFVRGSYNEQFF. CDR3 sequence (DNA): TGTGCCAGCAGCTTTGTCAGGGGGAGCTACAATGAGCAGTTCTTC. Full variable domain (remainder filled in from reference TRBV5-4 and TRBJ2-1): ETGVTQSPTHLIKTRGQQVTLRCSSQSGHNTVSWYQQALGQGPQFIFQYYREEENGRGNFPPRFSGLQFPNYSSELNVNALELDDSALYLCASSFVRGSYNEQFFGPGTRLTVL.